This T cell receptor beta chain was observed in a study of blood T cell repertoires in COVID-19. Study details: COVID-19 samples collected from the United States, Italy and Spain covered acute and convalescent phases.

The table came from immunoSEQ multiplex PCR; TCRdb's copy has only in-frame clones and leaves some out. Among around 150,000 clones listed, approximately 84% were seen once. Trimming stripped 0 bases from V and 6 bases from J, with 11 bases between. Germline CDR1 and CDR2: KGHSH and LQKENI. The CDR3 is 14 amino acids. V is TRBV18 and J is TRBJ1-2, with D uncertain. The source material was peripheral blood. This receptor was identified in a woman in her sixties or seventies with acute or convalescent COVID-19. The CDR3 nucleotides read TGTGCCAGCTCACCACCCTCGGGGTTGGATGGCTACACCTTC. Its translation is CASSPPSGLDGYTF.